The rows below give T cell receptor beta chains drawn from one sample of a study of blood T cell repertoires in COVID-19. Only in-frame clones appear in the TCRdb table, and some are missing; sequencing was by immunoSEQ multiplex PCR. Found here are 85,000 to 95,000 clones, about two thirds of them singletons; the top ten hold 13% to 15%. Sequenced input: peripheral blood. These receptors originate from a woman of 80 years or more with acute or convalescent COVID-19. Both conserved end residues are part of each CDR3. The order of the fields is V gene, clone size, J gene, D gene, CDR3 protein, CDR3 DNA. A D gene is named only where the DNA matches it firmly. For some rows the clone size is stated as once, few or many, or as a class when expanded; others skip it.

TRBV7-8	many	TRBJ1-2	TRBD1	CASSKARGAYGYTF	TGTGCCAGCAGCAAAGCCAGGGGGGCCTATGGCTACACCTTC
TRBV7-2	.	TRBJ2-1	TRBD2	CASSSARGGPYNEQFF	TGTGCCAGCAGCTCGGCACGGGGGGGTCCCTACAATGAGCAGTTCTTC
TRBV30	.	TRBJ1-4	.	CAWSRGGMGKLFF	TGTGCCTGGAGCCGAGGGGGAATGGGAAAACTGTTTTTT
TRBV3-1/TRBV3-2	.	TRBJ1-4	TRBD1	CASNRRGSNEKLFF	TGTGCCAGCAACCGCAGGGGGAGTAATGAAAAACTGTTTTTT
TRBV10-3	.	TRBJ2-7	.	CAISDATDPSYEQYF	TGTGCCATCAGTGATGCCACAGACCCCTCCTACGAGCAGTACTTC
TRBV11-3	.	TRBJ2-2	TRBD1	CASSLGRGQGTGELFF	TGTGCCAGCAGCTTAGGGAGAGGACAGGGCACCGGGGAGCTGTTTTTT
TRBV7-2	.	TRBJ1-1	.	CASSPRPGEDTEAFF	TGTGCCAGCAGCCCACGGCCGGGGGAGGACACTGAAGCTTTCTTT
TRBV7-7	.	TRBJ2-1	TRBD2	CASSLGLAGVDEQFF	TGTGCCAGCAGCTTAGGACTAGCAGGTGTCGATGAGCAGTTCTTC
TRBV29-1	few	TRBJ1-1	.	CSGTGTRIAEAFF	TGCAGCGGTACCGGGACAAGGATCGCTGAAGCTTTCTTT
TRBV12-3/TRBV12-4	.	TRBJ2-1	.	CASSWGLNNEQFF	TGTGCCAGCAGTTGGGGACTCAACAATGAGCAGTTCTTC
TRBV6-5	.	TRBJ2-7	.	CASSYLDNSYEQYF	TGTGCCAGCAGTTACCTGGACAACTCCTACGAGCAGTACTTC
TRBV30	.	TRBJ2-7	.	CAWSSRGSTYEQYF	TGTGCCTGGAGTTCCAGGGGTTCGACCTACGAGCAGTACTTC
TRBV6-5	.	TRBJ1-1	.	CASSYGLLNTEAFF	TGTGCCAGCAGTTACGGGCTCCTCAACACTGAAGCTTTCTTT
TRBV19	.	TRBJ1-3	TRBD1	CASSIRTGMNTIYF	TGTGCCAGTAGTATCCGGACAGGGATGAACACCATATATTTT
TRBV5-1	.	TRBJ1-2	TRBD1	CASSLETGGMDYTF	TGCGCCAGCAGCTTGGAGACAGGGGGCATGGACTACACCTTC
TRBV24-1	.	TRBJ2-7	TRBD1	CATSNRGGYEQYF	TGTGCCACCAGTAACAGGGGCGGCTACGAGCAGTACTTC
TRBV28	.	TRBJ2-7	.	CATYLNYEQYF	TGTGCCACCTACCTTAATTACGAGCAGTACTTC
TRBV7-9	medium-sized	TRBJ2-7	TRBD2	CASATSGGHEQYF	TGTGCCAGCGCCACTAGCGGGGGGCACGAGCAGTACTTC
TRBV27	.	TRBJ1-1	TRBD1	CASSYYTTGGITEAFF	TGTGCCAGCAGTTATTATACGACAGGGGGAATCACTGAAGCTTTCTTT
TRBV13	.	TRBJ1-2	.	CASSSPWGPSTF	TGTGCCAGCAGCTCCCCGTGGGGCCCCTCAACCTTC